These 30 T cell receptor beta chains came from one sample sequenced in a study of cytomegalovirus exposure and HLA in healthy donors. This table comes from immunoSEQ multiplex PCR, and its TCRdb copy is limited to in-frame clones, with some not included. The sample yields roughly 250,000 clones, around 89% seen once. Sequencing input: PBMCs. Receptors originate from a woman in her late teens or twenties in good health and CMV-seronegative.

The chain employs TRBV7-3 and TRBJ2-7, with TRBD1 matching over 10 bases. This CDR3 contains 13 residues. With 8 bases clipped from V and 4 bases from J, the junction kept 5 bases outside the gene matches. CDR1 and CDR2 from the germline V gene are SGHTA and FQGTGA. In DNA form, the CDR3 reads TGTGCCAGCCAACAGGACAGGGGGTACGAGCAGTACTTC. It is translated as CASQQDRGYEQYF.

This chain links TRBV9 with TRBJ1-1; 7 bases match TRBD1. In germline, CDR1 is SGDLS, CDR2 YYNGEE. The CDR3 runs 14 residues. The junction had 0 bases not matched to a gene; V was cut back by 1 base and J by 0 bases. Here the CDR3 reads CASSVTGVNTEAFF. CDR3 bases: TGTGCCAGCAGCGTAACAGGGGTGAACACTGAAGCTTTCTTT.

The CDR3 nucleotides read TGTGCCAGCAGCTTAGCCCCCGGGTCTGGGGCCAACGTCCTGACTTTC. Protein product: CASSLAPGSGANVLTF. This rearrangement joins TRBV5-4 to TRBJ2-6; D not resolved. The CDR3 has 16 amino acids. Germline V CDR1 and CDR2: SGHNT, YYREEE (reference sequence). Trimming stripped 2 bases from V and 1 base from J, with 10 bases between.

The chain uses TRBV5-1 and TRBJ2-1; 8 positions agree with TRBD2. Losses at the gene ends were 4 bases for V and 0 bases for J; bases not matched to a gene: 6. This CDR3 contains 16 residues. Germline values: CDR1 SGHRS, CDR2 YFSETQ. The CDR3 nucleotides read TGCGCCAGCAGCGGAATAGCGGGGAGCTCCTACAATGAGCAGTTCTTC. Translated: CASSGIAGSSYNEQFF.

The chain's CDR3 is CASSLPATGSYGYTF. The CDR3 nucleotides read TGTGCCAGCAGCTTACCGGCGACAGGGAGCTATGGCTACACCTTC. This chain connects TRBV7-9 to TRBJ1-2; 7 bases match TRBD1. The CDR3 is made up of 15 amino acids. V was clipped by 2 bases and J by 4 bases; unmatched bases: 7. Looked up from germline, CDR1 is SEHNR and CDR2 is FQNEAQ (reference sequence).

The chain couples TRBV27 to TRBJ2-7, with TRBD1 matching over 7 bases. The CDR3 length is 14 residues. V was pared by 5 bases and J by 3 bases, with 7 bases of the junction left unmatched. Germline V gene data show CDR1 as MNHEY and CDR2 as SMNVEV (reference sequence). The CDR3 DNA follows: TGTGCCAGCAGTCCGGGACAGAGGAGCTACGAGCAGTACGTC. The encoded protein is CASSPGQRSYEQYV.

The chain is built from TRBV5-1 and TRBJ1-5; a possible D gene is TRBD1 (6 bases). The V gene lost 5 bases and the J gene lost 1 base, with 28 bases spanning the gap. The CDR3 runs to 20 residues. Germline CDR1 and CDR2: SGHRS and YFSETQ. The CDR3 loop is CASRAQQARGACKSNQPQHF. The DNA of the CDR3 is TGCGCCAGCAGGGCACAGCAGGCCAGGGGCGCTTGTAAGAGCAATCAGCCCCAGCATTTT.

CDR3 region: CASSEEAGGSGYTF. The CDR3 DNA reads TGTGCCAGCAGTGAAGAGGCAGGGGGTTCTGGCTACACCTTC. The chain is built from TRBV6-1 and TRBJ1-2; 7 nucleotides match TRBD1. Trimming at V came to 1 base and at J to 7 bases, leaving 6 bases not matched to a gene. Germline values: CDR1 MNHNS, CDR2 SASEGT. This CDR3 region has 14 residues.

The chain carries TRBV18 and TRBJ1-1, with 7 positions matching TRBD1. J lost 2 bases, V lost 3 bases, and 6 bases had no gene match. CDR1 is KGHSH, CDR2 LQKENI, per germline. The length of the CDR3 is 15 residues. CDR3 region: CASSPPTGPNTEAFF. CDR3 DNA: TGTGCCAGCTCACCTCCGACAGGGCCAAACACTGAAGCTTTCTTT.

V is TRBV5-8 and J is TRBJ1-5; D is uncertain. Trimming took 4 bases from V and 0 from J, leaving 14 bases between them. The CDR3 consists of 16 residues. Germline V gene sequence: CDR1 SGHTS, CDR2 YDEGEE. CDR3 in DNA: TGTGCCAGCAGCATCCCTTGGGAGCTTAGCAATCAGCCCCAGCATTTT. Its translation is CASSIPWELSNQPQHF.

For this clone: A read error may produce the germline difference seen at one junction end. V gene TRBV28 combines with J gene TRBJ1-1; 9 bases are shared with TRBD1. The V gene's germline CDR1 is MDHEN and CDR2 SYDVKM. CDR3 size: 16 residues. The CDR3 loop is CASRLLTGGLDTEAFF. The DNA of the CDR3 is TGTGCCAGCAGATTATTGACAGGGGGATTGGACACTGAAGCTTTCTTT. Complete variable domain (other parts from reference TRBV28 and TRBJ1-1): DVKVTQSSRYLVKRTGEKVFLECVQDMDHENMFWYRQDPGLGLRLIYFSYDVKMKEKGDIPEGYSVSREKKERFSLILESASTNQTSMYLCASRLLTGGLDTEAFFGQGTRLTVV.

The chain carries TRBV19 and TRBJ1-1, with D perhaps matching TRBD1 (5 bases). CDR3 size: 14 residues. V shed 1 base and J shed 1 base, with 7 bases lying between them. The germline gives CDR1 LNHDA, CDR2 SQIVND (reference sequence). CDR3 loop: CASSIGQQNTEAFF. DNA of the CDR3: TGTGCCAGTAGTATAGGACAGCAGAACACTGAAGCTTTCTTT.

As DNA, the CDR3 is TGTGCCAGCAGTCTAGTAGGAACTAATGAAAAACTGTTTTTT. Translation gives CASSLVGTNEKLFF. V and J are TRBV2 and TRBJ1-4; D is uncertain. CDR1 is SNHLY and CDR2 is FYNNEI in the germline V gene. The CDR3 totals 14 residues. V lost 5 bases and J 1 base, leaving 8 bases between the germline ends.

The J gene is TRBJ1-2, the V gene TRBV6-5; TRBD1 matches at 8 bases. Germline V gives CDR1 MNHEY, CDR2 SVGAGI. The V segment lost 6 bases and the J segment 13 bases; nucleotides outside the gene matches: 16. This CDR3 is 14 amino acids long. CDR3 bases: TGTGCCAGCAGCAATCACGTTGGACAGGGAGGAAGCACCTTC. This gives the protein CASSNHVGQGGSTF.

The rearrangement joins TRBV2 to TRBJ2-1, with 7 nucleotides matching TRBD2. The germline gives CDR1 SNHLY, CDR2 FYNNEI. V trimming: 6 bases; J trimming: 4 bases; junction bases outside the gene matches: 9. The CDR3 runs 15 residues. The CDR3 loop reads CASRKVGGRYNEQFF. The CDR3, as DNA: TGTGCCAGCAGAAAAGTCGGGGGGAGATACAATGAGCAGTTCTTC.

The chain links TRBV11-2 to TRBJ2-3; D not certain. The CDR3 length is 14 residues. The germline CDR1 and CDR2 sequences are SGHAT and FQNNGV. V was trimmed by 4 bases and J by 6 bases, leaving 14 bases between them. For the CDR3, the DNA is TGTGCCAGCAGCTCATCACCGGCGAGGGATACGCAGTATTTT. Encoded protein: CASSSSPARDTQYF.

The chain has TRBV2 and TRBJ1-6, with D maybe TRBD1 (5 bases). The CDR3 loop spans 14 amino acids. Germline V CDR1 and CDR2: SNHLY, FYNNEI. Deletions cut 5 bases from V and 3 bases from J, with 8 bases between. The CDR3 region has the DNA TGTGCCAGCAGTACGACAGACTATAATTCACCCCTCCACTTT. This gives the protein CASSTTDYNSPLHF.

The chain uses TRBV6-5 and TRBJ2-7; TRBD1 is a possible D gene (5 bases). Germline lookup yields CDR1 MNHEY and CDR2 SVGAGI. The V gene lost 6 bases and the J gene lost 0 bases, with 12 bases spanning the gap. CDR3 length: 14 amino acids. The CDR3 loop is CASSPQVGSYEQYF. CDR3 in DNA: TGTGCCAGCAGCCCACAGGTCGGCTCCTACGAGCAGTACTTC.

The CDR3 loop reads CASSFFSARQNTGELFF. The DNA of the CDR3 is TGCGCCAGCAGCTTTTTTTCCGCCAGGCAGAACACCGGGGAGCTGTTTTTT. V gene TRBV5-1 combines with J gene TRBJ2-2; D is undetermined. The CDR3 length is 17 residues. Trimming took 2 bases from V and 1 from J, leaving 15 bases between them. CDR1 and CDR2 from the germline V gene are SGHRS and YFSETQ. Using reference TRBV5-1 and TRBJ2-2 for the parts outside the CDR3, the full variable domain is KAGVTQTPRYLIKTRGQQVTLSCSPISGHRSVSWYQQTPGQGLQFLFEYFSETQRNKGNFPGRFSGRQFSNSRSEMNVSTLELGDSALYLCASSFFSARQNTGELFFGEGSRLTVL.

The rearrangement joins TRBV21-1 to TRBJ2-7; no DNA check was done on the table's D call, TRBD2. TRBV21-1 is a known pseudogene. The CDR3 sequence is 14 residues long. The CDR3 DNA reads as TGTGCCAGCAGCACGCCGGGAAACTCCTACGAGCAGTACGTC. It is translated as CASSTPGNSYEQYV.

The chain recombines TRBV14 with TRBJ2-5; TRBD2 matches 8 bases. V was pared by 5 bases and J by 9 bases, with 8 bases of the junction left unmatched. In germline, CDR1 is SGHDN, CDR2 FVKESK. The CDR3 spans 13 residues. The CDR3 nucleotides read TGTGCCAGCAGCAGTTATCGGGGGGGGGCCCAGTACTTC. Protein product: CASSSYRGGAQYF.

CDR3 residues: CASSYARAGAGYTF. The CDR3 DNA follows: TGTGCCAGCAGTTACGCCCGGGCGGGGGCTGGCTACACCTTC. This rearrangement joins TRBV6-5 to TRBJ1-2; maybe TRBD1 (6 bases). The CDR3 loop spans 14 amino acids. Trimming took 2 bases from V and 7 from J, leaving 14 bases between them. Germline V gene data show CDR1 as MNHEY and CDR2 as SVGAGI.

This clone was detected once. The chain is built from TRBV7-2 and TRBJ2-1, with D possibly being TRBD2 (5 bases). Germline CDR1 and CDR2: SGHTA and FQGNSA. V was clipped by 5 bases and J by 2 bases, with 13 bases between them. This CDR3 has 15 residues. The CDR3 loop reads CASSLSSGTYNEQFF. The DNA of the CDR3 is TGTGCCAGCAGCCTTAGTTCCGGGACCTACAATGAGCAGTTCTTC.

This chain joins TRBV29-1 and TRBJ2-7, with TRBD1 identical over 7 bases. V shed 7 bases, J shed 3 bases, and the junction held 9 bases outside the gene matches. Germline lookup yields CDR1 SQVTM and CDR2 ANQGSEA. This CDR3 has 13 residues. CDR3 DNA: TGCAGCGCGGCCCGGGACAGCCTCTACGAGCAGTACTTC. Residues: CSAARDSLYEQYF.

The CDR3 DNA sequence: TGTGCCAGCAGAACGAAACAGAATCAGCCCCAGCATTTT. Translating gives CASRTKQNQPQHF. V and J are TRBV2 and TRBJ1-5; D is unclear. CDR3 size: 13 residues. The germline V gene has CDR1 SNHLY and CDR2 FYNNEI. V was pared by 6 bases and J by 4 bases, with 10 bases between.

The rearrangement uses TRBV28 and TRBJ2-1; weak D call: TRBD2 (6 bases). Looked up from germline, CDR1 is MDHEN and CDR2 is SYDVKM. The V end was cut by 8 bases, the J end by 3 bases, with 14 bases between. The length of the CDR3 is 14 residues. The CDR3 DNA follows: TGTGCCAGCGGCGAGGGACTGTACTACAATGAGCAGTTCTTC. It is translated as CASGEGLYYNEQFF.

The V gene is TRBV2, the J gene TRBJ1-5; possibly TRBD1 for D (5 bases). The germline CDR1 and CDR2 sequences are SNHLY and FYNNEI. The CDR3 is made up of 13 amino acids. Trimming stripped 7 bases from V and 7 bases from J, with 14 bases between. In DNA, the CDR3 is TGTGCCAGCATGGGAGGGGTGACCCAGCCCCAGCATTTT. Translating it yields CASMGGVTQPQHF. Drawing the rest from reference TRBV2 and TRBJ1-5, the complete variable domain is EPEVTQTPSHQVTQMGQEVILRCVPISNHLYFYWYRQILGQKVEFLVSFYNNEISEKSEIFDDQFSVERPDGSNFTLKIRSTKLEDSAMYFCASMGGVTQPQHFGDGTRLSIL.

The chain uses TRBV6-6 and TRBJ1-2; TRBD1 aligns across 7 bases. Germline values: CDR1 MNHNY, CDR2 SVGAGI (reference sequence). This CDR3 has 12 residues. The V and J ends lost 6 bases and 3 bases, in that order; junction bases with no gene match: 1. The CDR3 coding sequence is TGTGCCAGCAGGGGGACAGACTATGGCTACACCTTC. Amino acid sequence: CASRGTDYGYTF.

The chain joins TRBV5-1 to TRBJ2-5, with D possibly TRBD1 on 5 matching bases. V was trimmed by 4 bases and J by 1 base, leaving 8 bases between them. Germline assignment: CDR1 SGHRS and CDR2 YFSETQ. The CDR3 is 13 residues long. The CDR3 coding sequence is TGCGCCAGCAGCGGGGCCGCCCAAGAGACCCAGTACTTC. As protein: CASSGAAQETQYF.

This chain joins TRBV7-9 and TRBJ1-2; no clear D. The CDR3 length is 13 residues. With 1 base removed from V and 7 bases from J, the gap between germline ends came to 10 bases. CDR1 and CDR2 from the germline V gene are SEHNR and FQNEAQ (reference sequence). The CDR3 coding sequence is TGTGCCAGCAGCTTAGTCCCAGAGGCTGGCTACACCTTC. The encoded protein is CASSLVPEAGYTF.